The 26 T cell receptor beta chains presented below share a single source sample, sequenced in a study of CDR3 diversity in severe acne. TCRdb called the PCR reads again in MiXCR, with one record for every CDR3 protein. Among about 97,000 distinct CDR3 sequences listed, around 56% were seen once. The specimen was blood. These TCRs come from a male donor with acne.

The CDR3 sequence is CASSLEGRGHNEQFF. The CDR3 DNA reads TGTGCCAGCAGCTTAGAGGGGAGGGGGCACAATGAGCAGTTCTTC. This sequence joins TRBV7-2 and TRBJ2-1; D tentatively reads TRBD1 or TRBD2 (7 bases each). The CDR3 runs 15 residues. V lost 1 base and J lost 5, with 12 bases in between. CDR1 and CDR2 (germline): SGHTA, FQGNSA. Together with reference TRBV7-2 and TRBJ2-1, the CDR3 gives the full variable domain: GAGVSQSPSNKVTEKGKDVELRCDPISGHTALYWYRQSLGQGLEFLIYFQGNSAPDKSGLPSDRFSAERTGGSVSTLTIQRTQQEDSAVYLCASSLEGRGHNEQFFGPGTRLTVL.

This chain connects TRBV19 to TRBJ1-2; a weak D match, TRBD1 (6 bases). Germline V lookup: CDR1 LNHDA, CDR2 SQIVND (reference sequence). This CDR3 spans 15 amino acids. The germline V and J ends were trimmed by 1 base and 3 bases, with 12 bases remaining between them. CDR3 sequence (DNA): TGTGCCAGTAGTATAGTGGGGGGGCACTACTATGGCTACACCTTC. Translating gives CASSIVGGHYYGYTF.

This clonotype showed up just a few times. The rearrangement links TRBV19 to TRBJ1-5; unclear D gene. The CDR3 runs 14 residues. V lost 5 bases and J lost 3, with 11 bases in between. Germline CDR1 is LNHDA and CDR2 is SQIVND (reference sequence). CDR3 in DNA: TGTGCCAGTAGTCCGAGAAAATCCAATCAGCCCCAGCATTTT. Translated: CASSPRKSNQPQHF. Drawing the rest from reference TRBV19 and TRBJ1-5, the complete variable domain is DGGITQSPKYLFRKEGQNVTLSCEQNLNHDAMYWYRQDPGQGLRLIYYSQIVNDFQKGDIAEGYSVSREKKESFPLTVTSAQKNPTAFYLCASSPRKSNQPQHFGDGTRLSIL.

About this clonotype itself: Being one base from a much bigger clone, this may be a read error. V usage is TRBV2 and J usage is TRBJ1-1, with D tentatively TRBD1 (6 bases). The CDR3 extends over 13 amino acids. Germline CDR1 reads SNHLY; CDR2 reads FYNNEI. CDR3 loop: CANSSGAGTEAFF. CDR3 nucleotide sequence: TGTGCCAACAGTTCAGGGGCAGGGACTGAAGCTTTCTTT. Full variable domain (outside the CDR3, taken from reference TRBV2 and TRBJ1-1): EPEVTQTPSHQVTQMGQEVILRCVPISNHLYFYWYRQILGQKVEFLVSFYNNEISEKSEIFDDQFSVERPDGSNFTLKIRSTKLEDSAMYFCANSSGAGTEAFFGQGTRLTVV.

The J gene is TRBJ1-4, the V gene TRBV7-8; no firm D call. The V gene's germline CDR1 is SGHVS and CDR2 FQNEAQ. The CDR3 is made up of 18 amino acids. The germline V and J ends were trimmed by 1 base and 7 bases, with 22 bases remaining between them. The CDR3 nucleotides are TGTGCCAGCAGCTTAGTTGCGTGGACCGGGAGAGGGCTTGAAAAACTGTTTTTT. It is translated as CASSLVAWTGRGLEKLFF.

Comment on this clonotype: A read error may account for a junction end that differs from germline. The V gene is TRBV6-2 or TRBV6-3, the J gene TRBJ2-7; tentative D call: TRBD1 (6 bases). CDR3 length: 14 residues. Per the germline V gene, CDR1 is MNHEY and CDR2 is SVGEGT. CDR3 sequence: CATDKSGTSYGQYF. CDR3 bases: TGTGCCACCGACAAATCCGGGACATCCTACGGGCAGTACTTC.

This chain links TRBV24-1 with TRBJ1-3; D is unresolved. Trimming removed 3 bases at V and 2 bases at J, with 7 bases between. The CDR3 runs to 14 residues. Germline CDR1 reads KGHDR; CDR2 reads SFDVKD. In DNA, the CDR3 is TGTGCCACCAGTGATAGAGGAGCTGGAAACACCATATATTTT. Its protein product is CATSDRGAGNTIYF.

This clonotype was seen at least ten times. The V gene is TRBV9, the J gene TRBJ2-1; a weak D match, TRBD2 (6 bases). The CDR3 extends over 17 amino acids. Germline V gene data show CDR1 as SGDLS and CDR2 as YYNGEE. V was clipped by 4 bases and J by 2 bases, with 19 bases between them. CDR3 nucleotides: TGTGCCAGCAGCCTAGACGGGGGAGCGGACCCCTACAATGAGCAGTTCTTC. The encoded protein is CASSLDGGADPYNEQFF.

The chain is built from TRBV19 and TRBJ2-1; tentatively, D is TRBD1 (6 bases). This CDR3 has 14 residues. V lost 2 bases and J 7 bases, leaving 12 bases between the germline ends. Germline CDR1 is LNHDA and CDR2 is SQIVND (reference sequence). CDR3 coding DNA: TGTGCCAGTAGTATATTTCAGGGGCGGAATGAGCAGTTCTTC. This codes for CASSIFQGRNEQFF.

Remarks on this clonotype: A much more abundant neighbour one base away suggests this may be a read error. The genes are TRBV7-3 and TRBJ1-1; no clear D gene. CDR3 size: 13 residues. CDR1 SGHTA and CDR2 FQGTGA come from the germline V gene. The germline V and J ends were trimmed by 8 bases and 1 base, with 11 bases remaining between them. CDR3 sequence reads: CASGDTENTEAFF. The CDR3 DNA reads TGTGCCAGCGGCGATACAGAGAACACTGAAGCTTTCTTT. The entire variable domain, with the rest obtained from reference TRBV7-3 and TRBJ1-1, is as follows: GAGVSQTPSNKVTEKGKYVELRCDPISGHTALYWYRQSLGQGPEFLIYFQGTGAADDSGLPNDRFFAVRPEGSVSTLKIQRTERGDSAVYLCASGDTENTEAFFGQGTRLTVV.

This chain links TRBV29-1 with TRBJ2-6, with TRBD1 matching over 9 bases. The germline gives CDR1 SQVTM, CDR2 ANQGSEA. With 1 base clipped from V and 2 bases from J, the junction kept 3 bases outside the gene matches. The CDR3 covers 16 residues. This CDR3 is CSVEATGGTGANVLTF. In DNA, the CDR3 is TGCAGCGTTGAAGCAACAGGGGGCACTGGGGCCAACGTCCTGACTTTC.

Ten or more counts support this clonotype. The chain carries TRBV10-3 and TRBJ2-1; D is possibly TRBD1 (6 bases). Germline CDR1 ENHRY, CDR2 SYGVKD. Trimming left V 3 bases short and J 6 bases short, with 15 bases between. There are 15 residues in the CDR3. In DNA, the CDR3 is TGTGCCATCAGTGAAGGTGACAGGCTGGGCAATGAGCAGTTCTTC. As protein: CAISEGDRLGNEQFF.

This chain uses TRBV10-3 with TRBJ1-1; D ambiguous. V was pared by 4 bases and J by 3 bases, with 9 bases between. This CDR3 region has 13 residues. Per germline, CDR1 ENHRY and CDR2 SYGVKD. DNA of the CDR3: TGTGCCATCAGTGGCGGTTTGGACACTGAAGCTTTCTTT. It yields the protein CAISGGLDTEAFF.

As concerns this clonotype: This may stem from a read error, because a much larger clone lies one nucleotide away. V is TRBV5-1 and J is TRBJ2-1; 10 bases fit TRBD2. CDR3 length: 14 residues. Germline V gene lookup returns CDR1 SGHRS and CDR2 YFSETQ. Trimming cost V 4 bases and J 8 bases; bases outside gene matches: 6. The CDR3, as DNA: TGCGCCAGCAGCACAGCGGGAGGGGATGATGAGCAGTTCTTC. It yields the protein CASSTAGGDDEQFF.

The V and J genes are TRBV7-9 and TRBJ2-7; TRBD1 aligns across 11 bases. The junction had 2 bases not matched to a gene; V was cut back by 4 bases and J by 0 bases. Germline assignment: CDR1 SEHNR and CDR2 FQNEAQ (reference sequence). This CDR3 comprises 15 residues. The CDR3 spells CASSWGQGGSYEQYF. CDR3 coding DNA: TGTGCCAGCAGCTGGGGACAGGGGGGCTCCTACGAGCAGTACTTC.

This clonotype was observed a handful of times. The chain recombines TRBV25-1 with TRBJ1-6, with 8 bases matching TRBD1. The CDR3 spans 14 residues. J gave up 7 bases and V 6 bases, and 5 bases lay outside the gene matches. The germline gives CDR1 MGHDK, CDR2 SYGVNS. In nucleotides, the CDR3 is TGTGCCAGCAGGGCAGGGGGCAACAATTCACCCCTCCACTTT. This gives the protein CASRAGGNNSPLHF.

As concerns this clonotype: A read error is likely, as this CDR3 ends without the conserved phenylalanine or tryptophan. The chain couples TRBV7-2 to TRBJ1-6; 8 bases are shared with TRBD1. In germline, CDR1 is SGHTA, CDR2 FQGNSA. The CDR3 is 17 residues long. For the CDR3, the DNA is TGCGCCAGCAGCCAAGATGGGGGACAGGACCTCAATTCACCCCTCCACCTT. It specifies CASSQDGGQDLNSPLHL.

The V call is TRBV7-9, the J call TRBJ1-1, with a tentative D call TRBD1 (6 bases). CDR1 is SEHNR and CDR2 is FQNEAQ in the germline V gene (reference sequence). There are 14 residues in the CDR3. Trimming shortened V by 5 bases and J by 5 bases, and 15 bases separated the two germline ends. The CDR3: CASSKTQGVTEAFF. The CDR3 coding sequence is TGTGCCAGCAGCAAAACACAGGGAGTGACTGAAGCTTTCTTT.

The chain has TRBV20-1 and TRBJ2-2, with 8 bases identical to TRBD2. Germline trimming cut 3 bases from V and 6 bases from J; bases unmatched to any gene: 12. The CDR3 has 16 residues. The germline V gene has CDR1 DFQATT and CDR2 SNEGSKA (reference sequence). Here the CDR3 reads CSASGEAGDEAGELFF. The CDR3 DNA reads as TGCAGTGCTAGTGGAGAAGCGGGAGATGAGGCCGGGGAGCTGTTTTTT.

A word on this clonotype: A much larger clone lies one base from this, so it may be a read error. The rearrangement uses TRBV7-3 and TRBJ2-3; 12 nucleotides agree with TRBD2. The V gene's germline CDR1 is SGHTA and CDR2 FQGTGA. The V segment lost 6 bases and the J segment 2 bases; nucleotides outside the gene matches: 3. CDR3 length: 15 amino acids. The chain's CDR3 is CASRPSGGVTDTQYF. The CDR3 region has the DNA TGTGCCAGCAGACCTAGCGGGGGGGTCACAGATACGCAGTATTTT.

Concerning this clonotype: A single base separates this from a much larger clone, so it may be a read error. The rearrangement links TRBV19 to TRBJ1-2, with a tentative D call TRBD1 (6 bases). CDR1 and CDR2 from the germline V gene are LNHDA and SQIVND (reference sequence). Trimming left V 8 bases short and J 4 bases short, with 14 bases between. This CDR3 is 13 amino acids long. The chain's CDR3 is CASVQTGVYGYTF. The CDR3 bases are TGTGCCAGTGTCCAGACAGGCGTCTATGGCTACACCTTC.

This clonotype was seen only a few times. The rearrangement uses TRBV6-2 or TRBV6-3 and TRBJ2-1; D call uncertain. CDR3 length: 14 residues. Germline V lookup: CDR1 MNHEY, CDR2 SVGEGT. Trimming took off 0 bases at V and 0 bases at J, with 3 bases between the two ends. The CDR3 DNA reads as TGTGCCAGCAGTTACTCCAGCTCCTACAATGAGCAGTTCTTC. It is translated as CASSYSSSYNEQFF.

V gene TRBV29-1 combines with J gene TRBJ2-5, with D possibly TRBD2 on 5 matching bases. The germline gives CDR1 SQVTM, CDR2 ANQGSEA. Trimming stripped 3 bases from V and 2 bases from J, with 10 bases between. This CDR3 contains 13 residues. The CDR3 spells CSVEWGEQETQYF. The CDR3 region has the DNA TGCAGCGTTGAGTGGGGAGAACAAGAGACCCAGTACTTC. The full variable domain, with the rest looked up from reference TRBV29-1 and TRBJ2-5, is SAVISQKPSRDICQRGTSLTIQCQVDSQVTMMFWYRQQPGQSLTLIATANQGSEATYESGFVIDKFPISRPNLTFSTLTVSNMSPEDSSIYLCSVEWGEQETQYFGPGTRLLVL.

The rearrangement uses TRBV28 and TRBJ1-5; the match to TRBD1 covers 7 bases. Germline values: CDR1 MDHEN, CDR2 SYDVKM. The CDR3 totals 14 residues. V gave up 7 bases and J gave up 2 bases; unmatched junction bases: 5. The CDR3 DNA reads TGTGCCAGCACCACAGGGGCGGGCAATCAGCCCCAGCATTTT. Translation: CASTTGAGNQPQHF. The whole variable domain, remainder taken from reference TRBV28 and TRBJ1-5, is DVKVTQSSRYLVKRTGEKVFLECVQDMDHENMFWYRQDPGLGLRLIYFSYDVKMKEKGDIPEGYSVSREKKERFSLILESASTNQTSMYLCASTTGAGNQPQHFGDGTRLSIL.

This clonotype was seen only a few times. This chain joins TRBV25-1 and TRBJ1-1; the D gene is possibly TRBD1 (5 bases). The germline V gene encodes CDR1 MGHDK and CDR2 SYGVNS. V was trimmed by 2 bases and J by 3 bases, leaving 10 bases between them. The CDR3 has 14 amino acids. CDR3 protein: CASSEIDRDTEAFF. For the CDR3, the DNA is TGTGCCAGCAGTGAAATAGACAGAGACACTGAAGCTTTCTTT. Using reference TRBV25-1 and TRBJ1-1 for the parts outside the CDR3, the full variable domain is EADIYQTPRYLVIGTGKKITLECSQTMGHDKMYWYQQDPGMELHLIHYSYGVNSTEKGDLSSESTVSRIRTEHFPLTLESARPSHTSQYLCASSEIDRDTEAFFGQGTRLTVV.

This clonotype was recorded many times. CDR3 sequence: CASSLYIRGDGNTIYF. CDR3 nucleotides: TGTGCCAGCAGCTTATACATCAGGGGTGACGGAAACACCATATATTTT. This sequence joins TRBV7-9 and TRBJ1-3; TRBD1 is a possible D gene (6 bases). Trimming removed 2 bases at V and 4 bases at J, with 15 bases between. There are 16 residues in the CDR3. The V gene's germline CDR1 is SEHNR and CDR2 FQNEAQ (reference sequence).